The 24 T cell receptor beta chains in this list originate from one sample, sequenced in a study of cytomegalovirus exposure and HLA in healthy donors (dated by TCRdb to about 2017). Libraries were made using the immunoSEQ multiplex PCR assay. A mixture of 60 forward primers for TCR Vbeta segments and 13 reverse primers for TCR Jbeta segments was used in the multiplex PCR. TCRdb stores this immuneACCESS table with in-frame sequences only. Part of the clones is absent; in the studies checked, under half of the shortfall reflects unresolved V genes, and no reason is known for the rest. The sample profile shows more than 90,000 clones; about 80% of them were found once. Of the sample, around 4.4% falls within the top ten clones. The sample consisted of PBMCs. These receptors originate from a man aged 35 to 55 in good health and CMV-seronegative.

This clone was counted between two and nine times. The sample holds other DNA sequences that translate to the same CDR3. The J gene is TRBJ2-2, the V gene TRBV27, with D possibly TRBD2 on 6 matching bases. V lost 0 bases and J 4 bases, leaving 9 bases between the germline ends. CDR1 is MNHEY and CDR2 is SMNVEV in the germline V gene (reference sequence). CDR3 length equals 15 residues. CDR3 nucleotide sequence: TGTGCCAGCAGTTTATCCCGGGGGAGCACCGGGGAGCTGTTTTTT. This translates into CASSLSRGSTGELFF.

This chain connects TRBV2 to TRBJ1-6; the D is unclear. The CDR3 runs to 13 residues. Germline lookup yields CDR1 SNHLY and CDR2 FYNNEI. Deletions cut 7 bases from V and 3 bases from J, with 7 bases between. Here the CDR3 reads CASMRDYNSPLHF. Written as DNA, the CDR3 is TGTGCCAGCATGAGGGACTATAATTCACCCCTCCACTTT.

The chain employs TRBV11-1 and TRBJ2-1; 10 positions agree with TRBD2. V dropped 1 base and J dropped 7; count of bases not matched to a gene: 7. Germline CDR1 is SGHAT and CDR2 is FQDESV (reference sequence). The length of the CDR3 is 16 residues. The CDR3 spells CASSLVPSGGVNEQFF. In DNA form, the CDR3 reads TGTGCCAGCAGCTTAGTGCCTAGCGGGGGAGTGAATGAGCAGTTCTTC. The full variable domain, with the rest looked up from reference TRBV11-1 and TRBJ2-1, is EAEVAQSPRYKITEKSQAVAFWCDPISGHATLYWYRQILGQGPELLVQFQDESVVDDSQLPKDRFSAERLKGVDSTLKIQPAELGDSAMYLCASSLVPSGGVNEQFFGPGTRLTVL.

The chain joins TRBV18 to TRBJ1-5; the D gene is possibly TRBD1 (5 bases). The length of the CDR3 is 17 residues. Germline loops: CDR1 KGHSH, CDR2 LQKENI. Trimming cost V 0 bases and J 0 bases, with 12 bases left between them. The CDR3 DNA sequence: TGTGCCAGCTCACCACCTGGGGCCCAGGCTAGCAATCAGCCCCAGCATTTT. Its protein is CASSPPGAQASNQPQHF. Combining the CDR3 with reference TRBV18 and TRBJ1-5 gives the whole variable domain NAGVMQNPRHLVRRRGQEARLRCSPMKGHSHVYWYRQLPEEGLKFMVYLQKENIIDESGMPKERFSAEFPKEGPSILRIQQVVRGDSAAYFCASSPPGAQASNQPQHFGDGTRLSIL.

The chain uses TRBV7-2 and TRBJ2-1; 15 positions agree with TRBD2. The V and J ends lost 5 bases and 10 bases, in that order; junction bases with no gene match: 9. The CDR3 totals 16 residues. Germline CDR1 reads SGHTA; CDR2 reads FQGNSA. The CDR3 DNA sequence: TGTGCCAGCAGCCCTAGGGGACTAGCGGGGGGTCGGGAGCAGTTCTTC. Translated, it gives CASSPRGLAGGREQFF.

The gene calls are TRBV4-2 and TRBJ2-3; 11 bases agree with TRBD2. Per germline, CDR1 LGHNA and CDR2 YNFKEQ. CDR3 length equals 17 residues. V dropped 4 bases and J dropped 6; count of bases not matched to a gene: 12. In nucleotides, the CDR3 is TGTGCCAGCAGCCCTCTGAGTAGCGGGGGGGGGACTGATACGCAGTATTTT. Translation: CASSPLSSGGGTDTQYF.

The gene calls are TRBV7-9 and TRBJ2-7; TRBD1 agrees at 10 bases. Per germline, CDR1 SEHNR and CDR2 FQNEAQ (reference sequence). This CDR3 is 17 amino acids long. With 5 bases clipped from V and 2 bases from J, the junction kept 12 bases outside the gene matches. The CDR3 coding sequence is TGTGCCAGCAGCGGAGCCCAGAGACAGGGGGCGGCCTACGAGCAGTACTTC. Protein: CASSGAQRQGAAYEQYF.

A single count supports this clone. The gene calls are TRBV11-2 and TRBJ1-1; D gene unclear. Deletions cut 2 bases from V and 0 bases from J, with 7 bases between. This CDR3 has 14 amino acids. Germline V lookup: CDR1 SGHAT, CDR2 FQNNGV. CDR3 DNA sequence: TGTGCCAGCAGCTTATCGGGGATGAACACTGAAGCTTTCTTT. Translating it yields CASSLSGMNTEAFF.

V gene TRBV28 combines with J gene TRBJ2-1; tentative D call: TRBD2 (6 bases). Germline V gives CDR1 MDHEN, CDR2 SYDVKM. V was cut by 6 bases and J by 2 bases, with 17 bases left in between. CDR3 length: 16 amino acids. CDR3 coding DNA: TGTGCCAGCAGCCCCGGGGGTACGAGACCCTACAATGAGCAGTTCTTC. It is translated as CASSPGGTRPYNEQFF.

In nucleotides, the CDR3 is TGTGCCAGCAGCTTAATGGGACGGGGGAGAGATACGCAGTATTTT. Its translation is CASSLMGRGRDTQYF. The chain is built from TRBV7-2 and TRBJ2-3; D is possibly TRBD2 (6 bases). The V and J ends lost 2 bases and 5 bases respectively, with 14 bases between them. Germline values: CDR1 SGHTA, CDR2 FQGNSA. This CDR3 is 15 amino acids long.

The rearrangement joins TRBV29-1 to TRBJ2-7; 9 nucleotides agree with TRBD2. Germline V lookup: CDR1 SQVTM, CDR2 ANQGSEA. Trimming took 4 bases from V and 7 from J; bases not matched to a gene: 8. This CDR3 is 13 amino acids long. CDR3 region: CSVGTSASREQYF. CDR3 sequence (DNA): TGCAGCGTTGGGACTAGCGCCTCAAGGGAGCAGTACTTC.

This chain joins TRBV5-1 and TRBJ1-2; D not resolved. V lost 2 bases to trimming and J lost 8 bases, with 16 bases between them. The CDR3 covers 14 residues. Germline V CDR1 and CDR2: SGHRS, YFSETQ. This CDR3 is CASSFEEISGGYTF. For the CDR3, the DNA is TGCGCCAGCAGCTTTGAGGAAATATCGGGGGGCTACACCTTC.

As regards this clone: Since the CDR3 does not end with the conserved phenylalanine or tryptophan, this likely comes from a read error. The chain links TRBV7-2 to TRBJ1-2; a possible D gene is TRBD1 (6 bases). Germline CDR1 is SGHTA and CDR2 is FQGNSA. Trimming stripped 5 bases from V and 2 bases from J, with 9 bases between. This CDR3 has 13 residues. CDR3 coding DNA: TGTGCCAGCAGCCCTGGACAGAACTATGGCTACACCCTC. This codes for CASSPGQNYGYTL.

The CDR3, as DNA: TGTGCCAGCTCACCACGCCTAGCTAAGGATGTCGAGCAGTACTTC. Amino acids: CASSPRLAKDVEQYF. The genes are TRBV18 and TRBJ2-7; D is possibly TRBD2 (5 bases). V was shortened by 1 base and J by 6 bases, with 16 bases between the two germline ends. This CDR3 is built from 15 residues. Looked up from germline, CDR1 is KGHSH and CDR2 is LQKENI.

This rearrangement joins TRBV19 to TRBJ2-3, with 9 nucleotides matching TRBD2. J gave up 5 bases and V 4 bases, and 13 bases lay outside the gene matches. CDR1 and CDR2 (germline): LNHDA, SQIVND (reference sequence). The CDR3 contains 17 residues. The CDR3 DNA is TGTGCCAGTAGTACCGCCCGTGGCGGGGGGGCCCTAGATACGCAGTATTTT. Translating gives CASSTARGGGALDTQYF.

The chain couples TRBV18 to TRBJ2-5; TRBD1 matches 10 bases. Germline CDR1 reads KGHSH; CDR2 reads LQKENI. The CDR3 contains 15 residues. Trimming at V came to 4 bases and at J to 5 bases, leaving 7 bases not matched to a gene. The CDR3 DNA reads TGTGCCAGCTCACGATCGACAGGGGGCCTGGAGACCCAGTACTTC. Its translation is CASSRSTGGLETQYF.

The V call is TRBV5-4, the J call TRBJ2-1; 8 bases line up with TRBD1. Germline V gene sequence: CDR1 SGHNT, CDR2 YYREEE (reference sequence). J gave up 0 bases and V 6 bases, and 5 bases lay outside the gene matches. The CDR3 is 15 residues long. The CDR3 spells CASNFDRGSYNEQFF. The CDR3, as DNA: TGTGCCAGCAACTTTGACAGGGGCTCCTACAATGAGCAGTTCTTC.

This clone was detected a few times. This chain joins TRBV7-2 and TRBJ1-1; TRBD1 matches 9 bases. The CDR3 contains 11 residues. The V gene end was trimmed by 6 bases and the J gene end by 11 bases; junction bases not matched to a gene: 4. CDR1 is SGHTA and CDR2 is FQGNSA in the germline V gene. This CDR3 reads CASRRDREAFF. CDR3 in DNA: TGTGCCAGCAGAAGGGACAGGGAGGCTTTCTTT.

The J gene is TRBJ2-1, the V gene TRBV5-6, with 8 bases identical to TRBD2. V shed 1 base, J shed 4 bases, and the junction held 10 bases outside the gene matches. Germline CDR1 and CDR2: SGHDT and YYEEEE. The CDR3 is made up of 17 amino acids. CDR3 sequence reads: CASSLWGLAGRYNEQFF. The CDR3 coding sequence is TGTGCCAGCAGCTTGTGGGGATTAGCGGGGAGGTACAATGAGCAGTTCTTC.

This rearrangement joins TRBV11-2 to TRBJ1-2, with D unresolved. V lost 4 bases to trimming and J lost 3 bases, with 15 bases between them. CDR1 and CDR2 (germline): SGHAT, FQNNGV. This CDR3 has 15 residues. This CDR3 is CASSSRMGAYYGYTF. Here the CDR3 DNA reads TGTGCCAGCAGCTCTAGGATGGGAGCCTACTATGGCTACACCTTC.

The chain employs TRBV30 and TRBJ2-3; D not certain. V was shortened by 5 bases and J by 2 bases, with 11 bases between the two germline ends. The CDR3 is 13 amino acids. Germline CDR1 reads GTSNPN; CDR2 reads SVGIG (reference sequence). The CDR3 bases are TGTGCCTGGCTCCCGGGTGTCACAGATACGCAGTATTTT. It is translated as CAWLPGVTDTQYF.

J is TRBJ2-3 and V is TRBV4-3, with 14 positions matching TRBD2. There are 16 residues in the CDR3. The germline gives CDR1 LGHNA, CDR2 YSLEER. The V and J ends lost 0 bases and 8 bases, in that order; junction bases with no gene match: 4. This chain's CDR3 is CASSQDLGLAGGTQYF. The CDR3 coding sequence is TGCGCCAGCAGCCAAGATCTTGGACTAGCGGGGGGTACGCAGTATTTT.

The chain links TRBV5-4 to TRBJ2-3, with 9 bases identical to TRBD1. Germline values: CDR1 SGHNT, CDR2 YYREEE (reference sequence). CDR3 length equals 14 residues. Trimming at V came to 4 bases and at J to 6 bases, leaving 6 bases not matched to a gene. CDR3 residues: CASSRVDRGDTQYF. The CDR3 region has the DNA TGTGCCAGCAGCCGCGTCGACAGGGGGGATACGCAGTATTTT.

CDR3 loop: CASSSRTHGLAGEETQYF. Here the CDR3 DNA reads TGTGCCAGCAGCTCCCGAACCCACGGACTAGCGGGGGAAGAGACCCAGTACTTC. The chain joins TRBV11-1 to TRBJ2-5; 13 nucleotides line up with TRBD2. This CDR3 has 18 residues. V lost 4 bases to trimming and J lost 3 bases; unmatched junction nucleotides: 11. Germline V gene sequence: CDR1 SGHAT, CDR2 FQDESV (reference sequence).